The rows below give T cell receptor beta chains drawn from one sample of a study of blood T cells in healthy people across ages. TCRdb recomputed calls from the 5' RACE reads with MiXCR, one row per CDR3 protein. The data show 700,000 to 800,000 distinct CDR3 sequences, with roughly 44% seen just once and 20% held by the top ten. Sequencing used blood. These receptors all stem from an older woman in good health. CDR3s include the opening cysteine and the closing phenylalanine or tryptophan. The D gene is left open where the match is weak. Not all rows give a size; the values are once, few, many and, for expanded clones, a class.

V gene	D gene	clone size	J gene	CDR3 length	CDR3 protein	CDR3 DNA
TRBV6-4	.	.	TRBJ1-5	14	CASYSTEINQPQHF	TGTGCCAGCTATAGTACCGAGATCAATCAGCCCCAGCATTTT
TRBV5-1	TRBD1	.	TRBJ1-2	14	CASSGQGEDGSYTF	TGCGCCAGCAGTGGACAGGGGGAGGACGGTAGCTACACCTTC
TRBV20-1	.	.	TRBJ1-2	13	CSARSAGNYGYTF	TGCAGTGCTAGAAGTGCAGGGAACTATGGCTACACCTTC
TRBV12-3/TRBV12-4	.	once	TRBJ2-3	17	CASSFGGARFGTDTQYF	TGTGCCAGCAGTTTCGGCGGGGCCAGATTTGGCACAGATACGCAGTATTTT
TRBV3-1	.	few	TRBJ2-1	14	CASRLSGSYNEQFF	TGTGCCAGCAGACTAAGCGGCTCCTACAATGAGCAGTTCTTC
TRBV9	.	.	TRBJ2-7	17	CASSVEFKGGEVCEQYF	TGTGCCAGCAGCGTAGAGTTCAAGGGCGGAGAGGTCTGCGAGCAGTACTTC
TRBV18	.	.	TRBJ2-7	15	CASSPQGDPQYEQYF	TGTGCCAGCTCACCACAGGGGGACCCCCAATACGAGCAGTACTTC
TRBV9	.	.	TRBJ2-7	12	CASSAGAYEQYF	TGTGCCAGCAGCGCGGGAGCCTACGAGCAGTACTTC
TRBV5-8	TRBD1	.	TRBJ2-5	15	CASITGTGYQETQYF	TGTGCCAGCATCACCGGGACAGGGTACCAAGAGACCCAGTACTTC
TRBV20-1	.	.	TRBJ1-3	12	CSAALRGNTIYF	TGCAGTGCTGCCCTTAGGGGAAACACCATATATTTT
TRBV6-2/TRBV6-3	TRBD2	few	TRBJ2-7	15	CASSYGGSTGYEQYF	TGTGCCAGCAGTTACGGCGGGAGTACCGGCTACGAGCAGTACTTC